This TCR beta chain emerged from a study of blood T cell repertoires in COVID-19. In the study overall: Samples taken during acute and convalescent COVID-19 were collected in the United States, Italy and Spain.

This clone was observed a few times. Trimming removed 2 bases from V and 8 bases from J, with 13 bases in between. In germline, CDR1 is SEHNR, CDR2 FQNEAQ (reference sequence). The CDR3 has 14 amino acids. Original processing notes: Amplifying reference gene primers gave estimates of nucleated cell counts. The repertoire was sequenced with immunoSEQ multiplex PCR; TCRdb's copy has only in-frame clones and lacks some. V, J and clone size are those of that table, while D and trimming were read from the DNA. The repertoire includes about 240,000 clones, 84% of them detected once, and under 4.5% sits in the top ten.

Sequenced sample: peripheral blood. This clonotype was sampled from a man aged 50 to 59 with acute or convalescent COVID-19. This sequence joins TRBV7-9 and TRBJ2-1, with D uncertain. For the CDR3, the DNA is TGTGCCAGCAGCTTAACTACCCCCGAGGATGAGCAGTTCTTC. Translated, it gives CASSLTTPEDEQFF.